This is a list of T cell receptor beta chains from one sample in a study of cytomegalovirus exposure and HLA in healthy donors. Profiling relied on immunoSEQ multiplex PCR, and the TCRdb table lists in-frame clones only, not all of them. The data hold around 280,000 clones, with roughly 89% observed a single time. Sequencing was done on a sample of PBMCs. These TCRs come from a woman aged 18-29 years in good health and CMV-seronegative. Both conserved end residues are trimmed from each CDR3. Fields, in order: CDR3 protein, V gene, J gene.

CDR3aa: ASSPADRVGTEAF
v_gene: TRBV18
j_gene: TRBJ1-1

CDR3aa: ASSYSRRDEQY
v_gene: TRBV6-5
j_gene: TRBJ2-7

CDR3aa: ASSRQGGEQY
v_gene: TRBV9
j_gene: TRBJ2-7

CDR3aa: ASSGTSVSYEQY
v_gene: TRBV5-1
j_gene: TRBJ2-7

CDR3aa: ASSEGTGDGYT
v_gene: TRBV2
j_gene: TRBJ1-2

CDR3aa: ASSPKTILSATNEKLF
v_gene: TRBV18
j_gene: TRBJ1-4

CDR3aa: ASKLAAETFRLF
v_gene: TRBV19
j_gene: TRBJ1-4

CDR3aa: ASRGQGLSYEQY
v_gene: TRBV2
j_gene: TRBJ2-7

CDR3aa: ASSPDSDTQY
v_gene: TRBV9
j_gene: TRBJ2-3

CDR3aa: ASSLGALRENSPLH
v_gene: TRBV5-6
j_gene: TRBJ1-6

CDR3aa: ASSFSDRGVEAF
v_gene: TRBV6-6
j_gene: TRBJ1-1

CDR3aa: ASSPQAYEQY
v_gene: TRBV5-1
j_gene: TRBJ2-7

CDR3aa: ASSSRTGSNGYT
v_gene: TRBV5-6
j_gene: TRBJ1-2

CDR3aa: AWSAGQGDEQY
v_gene: TRBV30
j_gene: TRBJ2-7

CDR3aa: AWSPTRGLGEAF
v_gene: TRBV30
j_gene: TRBJ1-1

CDR3aa: ASSSASGGDGQF
v_gene: TRBV11-2
j_gene: TRBJ2-1

CDR3aa: ASEGAKYGNTIY
v_gene: TRBV5-5
j_gene: TRBJ1-3

CDR3aa: ASSLPPTGRGGYT
v_gene: TRBV18
j_gene: TRBJ1-2

CDR3aa: ASSLGQGQEQY
v_gene: TRBV5-5
j_gene: TRBJ2-7

CDR3aa: ASSYSMSLGAYGYT
v_gene: TRBV6-5
j_gene: TRBJ1-2

CDR3aa: SSSAGQAGQPQH
v_gene: TRBV7-9
j_gene: TRBJ1-5

CDR3aa: ASRFYEQF
v_gene: TRBV2
j_gene: TRBJ2-1

CDR3aa: ASSEYRRGNSYEQY
v_gene: TRBV25-1
j_gene: TRBJ2-7

CDR3aa: ATSRDRGGVQY
v_gene: TRBV15
j_gene: TRBJ2-7

CDR3aa: ASSQEVAAALRNEQF
v_gene: TRBV14
j_gene: TRBJ2-1

CDR3aa: ASSFGTVQETQY
v_gene: TRBV5-1
j_gene: TRBJ2-5

CDR3aa: ASSHPEDRADTEAF
v_gene: TRBV4-1
j_gene: TRBJ1-1

CDR3aa: SSSLVGEAF
v_gene: TRBV7-9
j_gene: TRBJ1-1

CDR3aa: ASAAGQGTSYEQY
v_gene: TRBV9
j_gene: TRBJ2-7

CDR3aa: ASSLLAGSSTDTQY
v_gene: TRBV6-5
j_gene: TRBJ2-3

CDR3aa: SVGAPNTEAF
v_gene: TRBV29-1
j_gene: TRBJ1-1

CDR3aa: ASLEPPKETQY
v_gene: TRBV7-9
j_gene: TRBJ2-5

CDR3aa: ASSQGTTGYT
v_gene: TRBV19
j_gene: TRBJ1-2

CDR3aa: ASSLGQALYYGYT
v_gene: TRBV2
j_gene: TRBJ1-2

CDR3aa: ASSEDPSGAFEQY
v_gene: TRBV6-1
j_gene: TRBJ2-7

CDR3aa: ASSFGGNEQF
v_gene: TRBV5-1
j_gene: TRBJ2-1

CDR3aa: ASSYSPVDRSYEQY
v_gene: TRBV6-5
j_gene: -

CDR3aa: ASSGWGWAKNIQY
v_gene: TRBV6-1
j_gene: TRBJ2-4

CDR3aa: ASSLVRGYGYT
v_gene: TRBV7-8
j_gene: TRBJ1-2

CDR3aa: ASSGRDSYNSPLH
v_gene: TRBV9
j_gene: TRBJ1-6

CDR3aa: AISPRAVAGGGDTQY
v_gene: TRBV10-3
j_gene: TRBJ2-3

CDR3aa: ASSPQGPSSPLH
v_gene: TRBV7-9
j_gene: TRBJ1-6

CDR3aa: ASSLEGDSSYEQY
v_gene: TRBV5-1
j_gene: TRBJ2-7

CDR3aa: ASSPMDRGVNTEAF
v_gene: TRBV5-4
j_gene: TRBJ1-1

CDR3aa: ASSVGGGVENEQF
v_gene: TRBV9
j_gene: TRBJ2-1

CDR3aa: AWSVGTGVYT
v_gene: TRBV30
j_gene: TRBJ1-2

CDR3aa: ASSRPGTSGGREY
v_gene: TRBV6-5
j_gene: TRBJ2-7

CDR3aa: ASKLQGRYSNQPQH
v_gene: TRBV2
j_gene: TRBJ1-5

CDR3aa: ASSESSGNTIY
v_gene: TRBV19
j_gene: TRBJ1-3

CDR3aa: ASSIPQGNGNQPQH
v_gene: TRBV19
j_gene: TRBJ1-5

CDR3aa: ASSYFRYYGYT
v_gene: TRBV6-5
j_gene: TRBJ1-2